These 27 T cell receptor beta chains came from one sample sequenced in a study of early T cells in non-severe SARS-CoV-2 infection. TCRdb re-derived calls from the 5' RACE reads in MiXCR, one entry per CDR3 protein. The table records roughly 80,000 distinct CDR3 sequences, over 13% of them present only once. The specimen was whole blood. These receptor sequences come from an adult who was a healthcare worker with PCR-confirmed SARS-CoV-2 infection or an uninfected control (not recorded which).

The CDR3 DNA follows: TGTGCCTGGAGTGGGGTCGGACAGGAAGACGAAAAACTGTTTTTT. This encodes CAWSGVGQEDEKLFF. The V and J genes are TRBV30 and TRBJ1-4; 7 nucleotides line up with TRBD1. CDR3 length: 15 residues. With 1 base clipped from V and 8 bases from J, the junction kept 10 bases outside the gene matches. Germline V gene data show CDR1 as GTSNPN and CDR2 as SVGIG (reference sequence).

This clonotype was counted a few times. The chain links TRBV11-1 to TRBJ2-5, with TRBD1 as a possible D gene (5 bases). V shed 3 bases and J shed 0 bases, with 20 bases lying between them. Germline loops: CDR1 SGHAT, CDR2 FQDESV (reference sequence). The CDR3 loop spans 18 amino acids. The CDR3 is CASSFPKTAALYQETQYF. In DNA, the CDR3 is TGTGCCAGCAGCTTTCCAAAGACAGCAGCCTTGTACCAAGAGACCCAGTACTTC.

This clonotype was recorded many times. The chain carries TRBV29-1 and TRBJ2-4; TRBD1 aligns across 9 bases. The germline V gene encodes CDR1 SQVTM and CDR2 ANQGSEA. V lost 6 bases, J lost 6 bases, and 6 bases stayed unmatched. The CDR3 is 13 residues long. The CDR3 DNA sequence: TGCAGCGTAGAGGGGACAGGGCCAAACATTCAGTACTTC. Translated, it gives CSVEGTGPNIQYF.

This chain uses TRBV11-2 with TRBJ2-1, with 12 bases aligning to TRBD2. J gave up 4 bases and V 2 bases, and 9 bases lay outside the gene matches. The CDR3 runs 18 residues. CDR1 SGHAT and CDR2 FQNNGV come from the germline V gene. The CDR3 spells CASSLPLAGGPGYNEQFF. The CDR3 DNA sequence: TGTGCCAGCAGCTTACCCCTAGCGGGGGGGCCGGGGTACAATGAGCAGTTCTTC.

V and J are TRBV18 and TRBJ2-1; D may be TRBD2 (5 bases). CDR3 length equals 16 residues. V lost 3 bases, J lost 12 bases, and 24 bases lay in between. Germline CDR1 KGHSH, CDR2 LQKENI. CDR3 nucleotide sequence: TGTGCCAGCTCACCTGCTAGCACCAGTGGAATCATCGGGCAGTTCTTC. It translates to CASSPASTSGIIGQFF.

V gene TRBV15 combines with J gene TRBJ1-1, with a weak D call TRBD1 (5 bases). V gave up 2 bases and J gave up 4 bases, with 11 bases separating them. Germline V lookup: CDR1 LNHNV, CDR2 YYDKDF (reference sequence). CDR3 size: 14 residues. The chain's CDR3 is CATSRSMTATEAFF. The CDR3 nucleotides read TGTGCCACCAGCAGATCCATGACAGCCACTGAAGCTTTCTTT.

This clonotype was picked up many times. At one end the junction does not follow the germline gene, possibly because of a read error. J is TRBJ2-3 and V is TRBV5-1; perhaps TRBD2 as D (6 bases). The CDR3 loop spans 14 amino acids. CDR1 and CDR2 from the germline V gene are SGHRS and YFSETQ. The CDR3 region is CASSLGTSTDTQYF. As DNA, the CDR3 is TGTGCCAGCAGCTTGGGGACTAGCACAGATACGCAGTATTTT.

This sequence joins TRBV10-3 and TRBJ2-1; D possibly corresponds to TRBD1 (6 bases). The CDR3 extends over 16 amino acids. Trimming left V 8 bases short and J 0 bases short, with 17 bases between. The germline V gene has CDR1 ENHRY and CDR2 SYGVKD. CDR3 loop: CAISNSADSSYNEQFF. The CDR3 bases are TGTGCCATCTCTAATTCAGCGGACAGCTCCTACAATGAGCAGTTCTTC.

At least ten counts were recorded for this clonotype. V is TRBV3-1 and J is TRBJ1-1; 9 bases agree with TRBD1. There are 16 residues in the CDR3. CDR1 and CDR2 (germline): LGHDT, YNNKEL (reference sequence). The junction had 13 bases not matched to a gene; V was cut back by 7 bases and J by 4 bases. The CDR3 is CASTDIQGALFTEAFF. CDR3 sequence (DNA): TGTGCCAGCACCGACATACAGGGGGCTCTTTTCACTGAAGCTTTCTTT. Full variable domain (missing parts from reference TRBV3-1 and TRBJ1-1): DTAVSQTPKYLVTQMGNDKSIKCEQNLGHDTMYWYKQDSKKFLKIMFSYNNKELIINETVPNRFSPKSPDKAHLNLHINSLELGDSAVYFCASTDIQGALFTEAFFGQGTRLTVV.

This clonotype was seen a handful of times. The chain joins TRBV29-1 to TRBJ2-7, with D unresolved. The CDR3 runs to 12 residues. The germline gives CDR1 SQVTM, CDR2 ANQGSEA. Trimming removed 7 bases from V and 6 bases from J, with 16 bases in between. The CDR3 DNA reads TGCAGCGCCCGGACCGGCTCCCTCGAGCAGTACTTC. Translating gives CSARTGSLEQYF.

This clonotype was seen repeatedly, ten times or more. The V gene is TRBV27, the J gene TRBJ1-1; D not certain. Germline V gene data show CDR1 as MNHEY and CDR2 as SMNVEV (reference sequence). The CDR3 has 13 amino acids. The V end lost 3 bases, the J end lost 2 bases, and 7 bases lay between the germline ends. CDR3 amino acids: CASSFGGNTEAFF. CDR3 nucleotides: TGTGCCAGCAGTTTCGGCGGAAACACTGAAGCTTTCTTT.

This rearrangement joins TRBV11-2 to TRBJ2-1; 7 bases fit TRBD2. The CDR3 loop spans 15 amino acids. After removal of 1 base from V and 8 bases from J, the junction contained 8 bases not matched to a gene. CDR1 SGHAT and CDR2 FQNNGV come from the germline V gene. CDR3 amino acids: CASSLVEGLSYEQFF. The CDR3 nucleotides are TGTGCCAGCAGCTTAGTCGAGGGACTATCATATGAGCAGTTCTTC.

This chain joins TRBV5-5 and TRBJ2-3; D remains unclear. The V gene's germline CDR1 is SGHKS and CDR2 YYEKEE (reference sequence). Trimming stripped 2 bases from V and 5 bases from J, with 15 bases between. This CDR3 has 15 amino acids. The DNA of the CDR3 is TGTGCCAGCAGCTTCGGGTACGGTGAAGGAGATACGCAGTATTTT. Translating gives CASSFGYGEGDTQYF. Looking up the rest from reference TRBV5-5 and TRBJ2-3 gives the full variable domain: DAGVTQSPTHLIKTRGQQVTLRCSPISGHKSVSWYQQVLGQGPQFIFQYYEKEERGRGNFPDRFSARQFPNYSSELNVNALLLGDSALYLCASSFGYGEGDTQYFGPGTRLTVL.

This clonotype was observed a handful of times. A read error may account for a junction end that differs from germline. The rearrangement uses TRBV2 and TRBJ2-3; TRBD1 matches 10 bases. The length of the CDR3 is 14 residues. The germline CDR1 and CDR2 sequences are SNHLY and FYNNEI. Written as DNA, the CDR3 is TGTGCCAACAGTCCGGGACAGGGGACAGATACGCAGTATTTT. Translation gives CANSPGQGTDTQYF.

This clonotype was observed many times. This chain joins TRBV21-1 and TRBJ2-3; no DNA check was done on the table's D call, TRBD1. TRBV21-1 is classified as a pseudogene. This CDR3 contains 16 residues. For the CDR3, the DNA is TGTGCCAGTGTGTTACCGGGACCCACGGTAGCAGATACGCAGTATTTT. Translation: CASVLPGPTVADTQYF.

This clonotype appeared a few times. The gene calls are TRBV7-2 and TRBJ2-1; 14 nucleotides match TRBD2. The V segment lost 3 bases and the J segment 9 bases; nucleotides outside the gene matches: 10. The germline CDR1 and CDR2 sequences are SGHTA and FQGNSA. The CDR3 is 17 residues long. The CDR3 bases are TGTGCCAGCAGCTTTCAAAGGACTAGCGGGGGGTTGGGTGAGCAGTTCTTC. Translating it yields CASSFQRTSGGLGEQFF.

This clonotype was recorded at least ten times. V and J are TRBV6-1 and TRBJ2-5; D call uncertain. V lost 3 bases, J lost 2 bases, and 16 bases lay in between. The CDR3 runs to 16 residues. Germline CDR1 is MNHNS and CDR2 is SASEGT. The CDR3 reads CASSESYLSHQETQYF. The CDR3 nucleotides are TGTGCCAGCAGTGAGTCCTACTTGAGTCATCAAGAGACCCAGTACTTC.

This clonotype was picked up many times. J is TRBJ2-1 and V is TRBV11-2, with 10 bases lining up with TRBD2. V trimming: 6 bases; J trimming: 0 bases; junction bases outside the gene matches: 5. Germline V CDR1 and CDR2: SGHAT, FQNNGV. The CDR3 has 16 amino acids. CDR3 in DNA: TGTGCCAGCAGACCCATAGCGGGAGGCTCCTACAATGAGCAGTTCTTC. Translated: CASRPIAGGSYNEQFF.

This clonotype was counted a few times. The chain combines TRBV12-3 or TRBV12-4 with TRBJ2-3; no definite D call. The CDR3 has 14 amino acids. Trimming took 3 bases from V and 0 from J, leaving 7 bases between them. CDR3 amino acids: CASSLGFSTDTQYF. The CDR3 DNA sequence: TGTGCCAGCAGTTTGGGATTTAGCACAGATACGCAGTATTTT.

There are many counts of this clonotype. The genes are TRBV6-1 and TRBJ1-3; weak D call: TRBD1 (6 bases). Trimming took off 8 bases at V and 0 bases at J, with 17 bases between the two ends. Germline CDR1 is MNHNS and CDR2 is SASEGT. CDR3 length: 16 amino acids. The CDR3 DNA sequence: TGTGCCAGCGCCCTGCACCGGACAGTCTCTGGAAACACCATATATTTT. Residues: CASALHRTVSGNTIYF.

There are many counts of this clonotype. The chain combines TRBV9 with TRBJ2-7; D uncertain. Germline V CDR1 and CDR2: SGDLS, YYNGEE. With 0 bases removed from V and 3 bases from J, the gap between germline ends came to 16 bases. The CDR3 extends over 16 amino acids. The CDR3 region is CASSVGARTPHYEQYF. CDR3 in DNA: TGTGCCAGCAGCGTAGGGGCGCGGACCCCCCACTACGAGCAGTACTTC.

This clonotype came up many times. The chain joins TRBV20-1 to TRBJ2-7; 7 bases map to TRBD1. The trim removed 2 bases at V and 0 bases at J, leaving 4 bases unmatched. The CDR3 loop spans 14 amino acids. Germline V CDR1 and CDR2: DFQATT, SNEGSKA (reference sequence). CDR3 sequence: CSARSTGSSYEQYF. The CDR3 DNA reads as TGCAGTGCTAGATCGACAGGGAGCTCCTACGAGCAGTACTTC.

This clonotype showed up just a few times. Here the CDR3 reads CASSSSGTAYEQYF. The CDR3 DNA sequence: TGTGCCAGCAGCTCGTCCGGGACAGCCTACGAGCAGTACTTC. The chain joins TRBV7-9 to TRBJ2-7; TRBD1 agrees at 7 bases. V was pared by 4 bases and J by 2 bases, with 5 bases of the junction left unmatched. CDR1 and CDR2 (germline): SEHNR, FQNEAQ (reference sequence). The CDR3 consists of 14 residues.

This rearrangement joins TRBV4-1 to TRBJ2-1; D might be TRBD2 (6 bases). CDR1 is MGHRA and CDR2 is YSYEKL in the germline V gene. This CDR3 is 15 amino acids long. Trimming removed 0 bases at V and 7 bases at J, with 13 bases between. The CDR3 nucleotides are TGCGCCAGCAGCCAAGATCCGGGACTCTTAAATGAGCAGTTCTTC. It codes for CASSQDPGLLNEQFF.

This clonotype showed up many times. The CDR3 is CASSPSGGPNTEAFF. The CDR3 bases are TGTGCCAGCAGCCCCTCTGGGGGCCCGAACACTGAAGCTTTCTTT. J is TRBJ1-1 and V is TRBV6-6; a weak D match, TRBD1 (6 bases). CDR1 MNHNY and CDR2 SVGAGI come from the germline V gene (reference sequence). The CDR3 length is 15 residues. The V gene lost 6 bases and the J gene lost 1 base, with 15 bases spanning the gap.

This clonotype appeared many times. The rearrangement uses TRBV15 and TRBJ1-5; D gene ambiguous. This CDR3 contains 17 residues. Trimming pared 0 bases from V and 2 bases from J, leaving 14 bases between. Germline lookup yields CDR1 LNHNV and CDR2 YYDKDF (reference sequence). The CDR3 sequence is CATSRDYGGWGNQPQHF. The DNA for the CDR3 is TGTGCCACCAGCAGAGATTATGGAGGGTGGGGCAATCAGCCCCAGCATTTT. The full variable domain, in which reference TRBV15 and TRBJ1-5 provide the parts outside the CDR3, is DAMVIQNPRYQVTQFGKPVTLSCSQTLNHNVMYWYQQKSSQAPKLLFHYYDKDFNNEADTPDNFQSRRPNTSFCFLDIRSPGLGDTAMYLCATSRDYGGWGNQPQHFGDGTRLSIL.

This clonotype was recorded at least ten times. At one boundary the junction diverges from the germline segment, which might be a read error. The gene calls are TRBV12-3 or TRBV12-4 and TRBJ2-7; unclear D gene. The CDR3 loop spans 11 amino acids. CDR3 sequence: CASSSPPRLEF. In DNA, the CDR3 is TGTGCCAGCAGTTCTCCTCCGAGACTGGAGTTC.